This T cell receptor beta chain was identified during a study of shared clonotypes between healthy human individuals (dated by TCRdb to 2020 to 2022). Regarding the complete study: The cohort included a few men and two women between 18 and 49 years of age. Per donor, three plates each were used for CD4 naive and CD4 memory, two for CD8 naive, and one for CD8 memory. To increase sequencing depth and limit assay-specific biases, different laboratories used diverse techniques to prepare libraries and sequence TCR repertoires. Each donor's leukapheresis produced roughly between about 0.85 and 10 billion PBMCs. The study deeply sequenced blood TCR repertoires of five healthy adults to estimate repertoire size and the extent of clonotype sharing between individuals.

The donors were healthy, HIV-negative adults with no recently reported acute infections or vaccinations. Every donor was a Caucasian adult living in Nashville, Tennessee, USA. CD4+ T cells were enriched by magnetic negative selection; naive cells were then positively selected on CD45RA, and the negative fraction formed the memory subset. After blood collection by leukapheresis, PBMCs were isolated using Ficoll-Histopaque density gradient centrifugation and then cryopreserved in the vapor phase of liquid nitrogen. Purity and quantity of every magnetically sorted T cell population were checked by analytical flow cytometry. Each sorted fraction had its genomic DNA isolated and then quantified by UV absorbance on a Nanodrop 2000c. Using the deep immunoSEQ assay, TCR CDR3 regions were amplified from genomic DNA by multiplex PCR. Genomic DNA extracted from each cell subset was distributed evenly over all wells of several immunoSEQ 96-well plates, and each plate served as one replicate. For sorted subsets, around 0.2 ug genomic DNA, equal to tens of thousands of T cell genomes, was loaded into each replicate PCR. Purified libraries were measured with a Qubit 3.0 fluorometer, size-checked on a Bioanalyzer 2100, and measured again with the KAPA Library Quantification kit. A separate single-read 150-cycle Illumina NextSeq 550 flow cell was used to sequence each immunoSEQ 96-well plate. The original pipeline was this. Because the immunoSEQ output held only junctional sequences and lacked quality scores, the filtering could not match the filtering applied to full-length reads. To assign V/J genes and CDR3, sequences were annotated using PyIR, a Python wrapper for IgBLAST v1.9, with IMGT germline references. Reads were filtered out if the reads had weak V/J assignments (E-value above 1e-6), no CDR3, stop codons, out-of-frame junctions, or ambiguous translated residues. V3J clonotypes were defined by identical inferred V gene, J gene, and CDR3 amino acid sequence. To compute the percentage overlap between repertoires, the number of shared unique clonotypes was divided by the size of the smaller repertoire. Repertoire richness was assessed with RTK rarefaction, the Chao1 estimator, and Recon v2.1 estimates of unobserved clonotypes. Generation probabilities were computed with OLGA for all TCRbeta clonotypes obtained by the gDNA method from a handful of donors. The source is immuneACCESS, and TCRdb retained only in-frame sequences with V and J called. Part of the clones is not carried over; for the studies checked, unresolved V genes explain less than half of this, and the remainder is unexplained. The V and J calls and clone size come from that table; D and trimming were worked out from the DNA. This sample lists more than 400,000 clones; about 96% were detected once. The ten biggest clones cover roughly 0.06% of the sample.

Of note for this clone: What this receptor recognizes is not known. Base-call qualities are not available, and no considerably larger clone is one nucleotide away.

Measured from the cysteine to the phenylalanine, the CDR3 is 13 residues long. The sequence is cut down to CDR3 DNA, 39 bases in frame from base 1. CDR1 and CDR2 are drawn from the germline V gene: MDHEN, SYDVKM. Paper-wide results and their limitations: Sampling was restricted to blood, and TCR repertoires in tissue are likely to differ from TCR repertoires in blood. Estimated clonotype richness was generally larger for naive than for memory subsets. Clonotypes shared by all four sorted-subset donors showed higher generation probabilities than non-shared clonotypes. The genetic and exposure-history diversity represented was limited by the small number of donors. When several donors were compared, the shared fraction of clonotypes was about 5% for naive CD4, roughly 3.3% for naive CD8, 2% to 2.5% for memory CD4, and 0.35% to 0.4% for memory CD8. Even with the large sequencing depth, rarefaction of the sorted-subset datasets indicated that sequencing was incomplete. Pairwise subsampling led to the expectation that sequencing depth would affect the degree of clonotype sharing among donors.

Specimen: naive CD4+ T cells sorted from blood. This specimen's cell subset or site label, interpreted: CD45RA+ positively selected. This receptor chain uses TRBV28 and TRBJ1-3, with TRBD1 as a weak D call on 6 bases. The source of this sequence is a woman aged 25 to 39 in good health. This receptor has the CDR3 CAGNSRGGNTIYF. Here is the DNA: TGTGCTGGCAACTCCAGGGGTGGAAACACCATATATTTT.